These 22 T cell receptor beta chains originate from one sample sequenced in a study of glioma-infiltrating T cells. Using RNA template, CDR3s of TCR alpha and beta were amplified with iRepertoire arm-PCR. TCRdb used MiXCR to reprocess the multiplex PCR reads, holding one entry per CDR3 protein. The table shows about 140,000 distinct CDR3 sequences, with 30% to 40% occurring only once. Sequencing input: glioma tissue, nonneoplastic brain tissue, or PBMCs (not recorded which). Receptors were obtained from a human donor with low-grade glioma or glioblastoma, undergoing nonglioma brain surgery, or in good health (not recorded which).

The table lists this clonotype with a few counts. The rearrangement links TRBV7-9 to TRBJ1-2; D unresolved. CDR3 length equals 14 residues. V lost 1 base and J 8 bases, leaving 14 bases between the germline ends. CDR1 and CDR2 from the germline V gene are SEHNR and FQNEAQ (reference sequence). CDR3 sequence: CASSLVEIGTGYTF. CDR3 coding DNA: TGTGCCAGCAGCTTAGTCGAGATCGGCACGGGCTACACCTTC.

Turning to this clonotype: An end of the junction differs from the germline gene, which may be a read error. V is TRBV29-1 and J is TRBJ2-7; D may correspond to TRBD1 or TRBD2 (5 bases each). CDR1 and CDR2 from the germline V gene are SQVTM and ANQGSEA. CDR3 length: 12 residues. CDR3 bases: TGCAGCGTCGAAGAGGGGATTTACGAGCAGTACTTC. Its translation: CSVEEGIYEQYF.

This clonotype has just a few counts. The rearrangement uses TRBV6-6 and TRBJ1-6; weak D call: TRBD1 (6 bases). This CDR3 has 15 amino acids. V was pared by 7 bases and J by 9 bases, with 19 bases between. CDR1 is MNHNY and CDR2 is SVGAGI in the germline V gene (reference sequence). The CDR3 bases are TGTGCCAGCACCACTACCAAGGGGGGTACTTCACCCCTCCACTTT. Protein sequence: CASTTTKGGTSPLHF.

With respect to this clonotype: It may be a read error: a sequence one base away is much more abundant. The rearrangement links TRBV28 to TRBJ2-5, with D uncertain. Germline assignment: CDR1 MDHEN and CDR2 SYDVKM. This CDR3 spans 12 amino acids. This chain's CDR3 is CASSPISETLYF. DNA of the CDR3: TGTGCCAGCAGCCCCATAAGCGAGACCCTGTACTTC.

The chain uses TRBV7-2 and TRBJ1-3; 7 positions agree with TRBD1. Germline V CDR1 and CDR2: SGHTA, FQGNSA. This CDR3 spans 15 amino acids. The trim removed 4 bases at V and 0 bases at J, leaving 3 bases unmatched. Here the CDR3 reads CASSSSGGSGNTIYF. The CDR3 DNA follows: TGTGCCAGCAGCTCATCAGGGGGCTCTGGAAACACCATATATTTT.

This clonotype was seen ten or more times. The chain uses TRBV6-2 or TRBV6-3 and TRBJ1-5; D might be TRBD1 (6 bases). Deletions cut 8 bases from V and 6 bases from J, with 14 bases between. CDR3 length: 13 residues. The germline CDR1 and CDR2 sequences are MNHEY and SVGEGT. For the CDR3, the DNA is TGTGCCAGCCATTCAGGGGCTTTTCAGCCCCAGCATTTT. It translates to CASHSGAFQPQHF.

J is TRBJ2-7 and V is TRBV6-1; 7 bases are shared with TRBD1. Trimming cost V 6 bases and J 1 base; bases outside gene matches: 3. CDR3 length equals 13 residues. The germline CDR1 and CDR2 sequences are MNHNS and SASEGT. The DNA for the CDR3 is TGTGCCAGCAGGGCAGGGGGTTCCTACGAGCAGTACTTC. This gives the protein CASRAGGSYEQYF.

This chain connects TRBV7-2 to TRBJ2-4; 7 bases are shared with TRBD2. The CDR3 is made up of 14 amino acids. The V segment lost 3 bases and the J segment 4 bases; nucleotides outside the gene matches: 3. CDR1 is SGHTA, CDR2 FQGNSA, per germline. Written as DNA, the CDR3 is TGTGCCAGCAGCTTGCGGGGGATAAAAAACATTCAGTACTTC. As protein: CASSLRGIKNIQYF.

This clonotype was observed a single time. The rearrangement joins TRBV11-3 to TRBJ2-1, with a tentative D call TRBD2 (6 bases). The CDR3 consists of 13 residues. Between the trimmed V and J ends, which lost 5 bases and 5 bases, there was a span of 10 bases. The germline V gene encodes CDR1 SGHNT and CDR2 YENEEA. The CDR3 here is CASSHREDNEQFF. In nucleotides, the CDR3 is TGTGCCAGCAGCCATAGGGAGGACAATGAGCAGTTCTTC.

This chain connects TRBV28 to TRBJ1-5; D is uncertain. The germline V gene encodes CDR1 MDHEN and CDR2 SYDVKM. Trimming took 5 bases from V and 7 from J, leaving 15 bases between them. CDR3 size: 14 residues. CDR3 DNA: TGTGCCAGCAGTACACCTCGGCTTGACCAGCCCCAGCATTTT. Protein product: CASSTPRLDQPQHF.

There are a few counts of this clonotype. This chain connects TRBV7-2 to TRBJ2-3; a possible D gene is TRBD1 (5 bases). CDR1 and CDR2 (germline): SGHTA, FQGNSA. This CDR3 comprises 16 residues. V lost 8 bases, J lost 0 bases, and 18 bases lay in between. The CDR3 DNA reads TGTGCCAGCCGCCCTTCGGTAGGGGCTAGCACAGATACGCAGTATTTT. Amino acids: CASRPSVGASTDTQYF.

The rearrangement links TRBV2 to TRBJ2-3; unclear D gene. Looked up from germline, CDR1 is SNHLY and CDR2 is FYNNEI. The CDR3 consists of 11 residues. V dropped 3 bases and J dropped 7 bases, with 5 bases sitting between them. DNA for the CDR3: TGTGCCAGCAGTGACTGGAATACGCAGTATTTT. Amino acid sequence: CASSDWNTQYF. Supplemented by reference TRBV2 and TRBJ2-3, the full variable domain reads EPEVTQTPSHQVTQMGQEVILRCVPISNHLYFYWYRQILGQKVEFLVSFYNNEISEKSEIFDDQFSVERPDGSNFTLKIRSTKLEDSAMYFCASSDWNTQYFGPGTRLTVL.

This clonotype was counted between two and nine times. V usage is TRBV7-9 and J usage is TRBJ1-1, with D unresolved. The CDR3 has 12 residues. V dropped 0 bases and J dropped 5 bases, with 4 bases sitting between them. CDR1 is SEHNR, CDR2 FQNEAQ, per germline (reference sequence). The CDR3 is CASSLAETEAFF. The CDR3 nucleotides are TGTGCCAGCAGCTTAGCGGAGACTGAAGCTTTCTTT.

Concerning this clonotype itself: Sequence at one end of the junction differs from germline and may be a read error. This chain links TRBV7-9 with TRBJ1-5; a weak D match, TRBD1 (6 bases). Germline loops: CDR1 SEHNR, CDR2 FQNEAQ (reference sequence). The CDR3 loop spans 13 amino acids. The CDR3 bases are TGTGCCCGCAGCTTAGAGGGGGGTCAGCCCCAGCATTTT. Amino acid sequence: CARSLEGGQPQHF.

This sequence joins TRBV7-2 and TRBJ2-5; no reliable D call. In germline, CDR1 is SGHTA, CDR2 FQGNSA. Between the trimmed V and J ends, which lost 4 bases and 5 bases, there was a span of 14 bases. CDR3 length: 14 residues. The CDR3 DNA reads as TGTGCCAGCAGCTCGGGTGGCGTCGCTGAGACCCAGTACTTC. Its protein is CASSSGGVAETQYF.

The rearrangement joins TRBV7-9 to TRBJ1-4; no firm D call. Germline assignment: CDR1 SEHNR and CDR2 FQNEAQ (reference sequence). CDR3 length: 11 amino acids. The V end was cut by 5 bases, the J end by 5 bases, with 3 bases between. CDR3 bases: TGTGCCAGCAGCCAGAATGAAAAACTGTTTTTT. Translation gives CASSQNEKLFF.

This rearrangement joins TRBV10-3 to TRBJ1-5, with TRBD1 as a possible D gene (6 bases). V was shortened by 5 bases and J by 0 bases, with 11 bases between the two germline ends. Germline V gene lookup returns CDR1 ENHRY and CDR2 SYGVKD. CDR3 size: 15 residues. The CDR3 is CAISRGGDSNQPQHF. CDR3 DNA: TGTGCCATCAGTCGAGGGGGGGATAGCAATCAGCCCCAGCATTTT.

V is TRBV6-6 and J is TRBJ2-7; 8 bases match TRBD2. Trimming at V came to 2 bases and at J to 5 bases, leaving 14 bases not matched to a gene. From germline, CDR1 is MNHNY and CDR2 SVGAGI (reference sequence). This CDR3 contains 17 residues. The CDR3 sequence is CASSYLPAPGGPDEQYF. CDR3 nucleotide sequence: TGTGCCAGCAGTTACCTACCGGCTCCGGGAGGGCCCGACGAGCAGTACTTC.

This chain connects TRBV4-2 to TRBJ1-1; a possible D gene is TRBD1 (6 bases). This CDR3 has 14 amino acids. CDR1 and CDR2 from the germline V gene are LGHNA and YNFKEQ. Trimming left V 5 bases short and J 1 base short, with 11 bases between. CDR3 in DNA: TGTGCCAGCAGCTCCGAAGGGGGGAACACTGAAGCTTTCTTT. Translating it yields CASSSEGGNTEAFF.

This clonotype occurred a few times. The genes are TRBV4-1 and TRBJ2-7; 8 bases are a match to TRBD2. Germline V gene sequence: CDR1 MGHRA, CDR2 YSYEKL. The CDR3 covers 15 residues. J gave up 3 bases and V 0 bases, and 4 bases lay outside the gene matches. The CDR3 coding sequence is TGCGCCAGCAGCCAAGAGGGACTAGGGGGCTACGAGCAGTACTTC. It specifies CASSQEGLGGYEQYF.

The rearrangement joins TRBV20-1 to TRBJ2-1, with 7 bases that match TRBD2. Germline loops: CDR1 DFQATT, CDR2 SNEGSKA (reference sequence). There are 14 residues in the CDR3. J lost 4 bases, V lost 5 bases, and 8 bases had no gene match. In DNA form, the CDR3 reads TGCAGTGCTGACCGGGACTACCCTTACAATGAGCAGTTCTTC. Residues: CSADRDYPYNEQFF.

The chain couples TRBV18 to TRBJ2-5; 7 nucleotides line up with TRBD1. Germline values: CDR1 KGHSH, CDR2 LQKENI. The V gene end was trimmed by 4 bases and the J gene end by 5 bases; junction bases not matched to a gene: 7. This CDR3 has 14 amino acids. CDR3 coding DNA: TGTGCCAGCTCACGGGACAGCCGCGGGGAGACCCAGTACTTC. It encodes CASSRDSRGETQYF.